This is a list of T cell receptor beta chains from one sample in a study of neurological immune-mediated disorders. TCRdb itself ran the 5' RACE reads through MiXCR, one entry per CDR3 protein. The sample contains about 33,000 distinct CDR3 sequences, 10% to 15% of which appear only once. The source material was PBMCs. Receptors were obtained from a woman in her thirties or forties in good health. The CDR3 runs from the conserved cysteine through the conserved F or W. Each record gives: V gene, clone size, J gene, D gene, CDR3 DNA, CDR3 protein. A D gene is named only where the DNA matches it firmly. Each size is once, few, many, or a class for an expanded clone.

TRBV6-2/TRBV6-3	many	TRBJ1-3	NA	TGTGCCAGCAGTTACTCGACGGGGGACGAACGGTTTCCTGGAAACACCATATATTTT	CASSYSTGDERFPGNTIYF
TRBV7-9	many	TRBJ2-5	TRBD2	TGTGCCAGCAGCATCAACTTAGCGGGGGGGCTTACGGAGACCCAGTACTTC	CASSINLAGGLTETQYF
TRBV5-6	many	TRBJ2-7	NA	TGTGCCAGCAGTTTGGACATCTCCTACGAGCAGTACTTC	CASSLDISYEQYF
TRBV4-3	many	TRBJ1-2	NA	TGCGCCAGCAGCCAAGAGGGGGGTGGCTACACCTTC	CASSQEGGGYTF
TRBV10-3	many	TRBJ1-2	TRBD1	TGTGCCATCAATAGCGGACAGGACGATGGCTACACCTTC	CAINSGQDDGYTF
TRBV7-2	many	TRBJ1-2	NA	TGTGCCAGCAGTTCCCGACAGAGCTACGGCTACACCTTC	CASSSRQSYGYTF
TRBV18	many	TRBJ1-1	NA	TGTGCCAGCTCCCTACGGGTAGGGGCTGAAGCTTTCTTT	CASSLRVGAEAFF
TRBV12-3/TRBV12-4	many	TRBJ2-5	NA	TGTGCCAGCTCCGGCGAGACCCAGTACTTC	CASSGETQYF
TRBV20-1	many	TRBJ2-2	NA	TGCAGTGCCGCAATAACAGGGAGCACCGGGGAGCTGTTTTTT	CSAAITGSTGELFF
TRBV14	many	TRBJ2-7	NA	TGTGCCAGCAGCGGGGATAGCACCTACGAGCAGTACTTC	CASSGDSTYEQYF
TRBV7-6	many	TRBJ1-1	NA	TGTGCCAGCAGCTTGAACACAGGAAAGAACACTGAAGCTTTCTTT	CASSLNTGKNTEAFF
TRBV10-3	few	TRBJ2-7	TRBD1	TGTGCCATCTTTTCGGGACAGGGGAGCTACGAGCAGTACTTC	CAIFSGQGSYEQYF
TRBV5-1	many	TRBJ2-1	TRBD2	TGCGCCAGCAGCCCTACGGGGACTAGTAAGAATGAGCAGTTCTTC	CASSPTGTSKNEQFF
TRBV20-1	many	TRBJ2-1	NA	TGCAGTGCTCCCCGGGACTGGTCCCCCTACAATGAGCAGTTCTTC	CSAPRDWSPYNEQFF
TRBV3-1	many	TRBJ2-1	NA	TGTGCCAGCAGCCAAGATCCCTGGGGTGGTGACGATGAGCAGTTCTTC	CASSQDPWGGDDEQFF
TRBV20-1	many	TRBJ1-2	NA	TGCAGTGCTAGAGACCCGCAGGGCCCCTATGGCTACACCTTC	CSARDPQGPYGYTF